Detailed here is one TCR beta chain. The study treated chemo-refractory metastatic non-small-cell lung cancer patients with focal radiation plus ipilimumab CTLA-4 blockade. The sample comes from a study of radiotherapy plus CTLA-4 blockade in lung cancer. Whole-study context: Objective responses emerged in about 20% of patients, and 31% attained disease control.

Sequencing was performed with immunoSEQ multiplex PCR; in TCRdb, only in-frame clones are kept and a portion is missing. The table includes about 51,000 clones, around 79% detected once. The germline gives CDR1 LNHDA, CDR2 SQIVND (reference sequence). V shed 0 bases and J shed 4 bases, with 10 bases lying between them. The CDR3 is 15 residues long. The receptor's source is a human donor with non-small cell lung cancer whose response to radiotherapy plus ipilimumab could not be evaluated. The chain uses TRBV19 and TRBJ1-5; D might be TRBD1 (6 bases). This specimen consisted of peripheral blood, obtained from a patient treated with radiotherapy plus ipilimumab. CDR3 nucleotides: TGTGCCAGTAGTATAGACCGGACAGAAAATCAGCCCCAGCATTTT. Translation gives CASSIDRTENQPQHF.